Listed below are T cell receptor beta chains from one sample, sequenced in a study of cytomegalovirus exposure and HLA in healthy donors. Produced via immunoSEQ multiplex PCR; TCRdb's table is partial and in-frame only. The sample records approximately 97,000 clones, 73% being singletons. Specimen: PBMCs. The receptor source for this set is a man aged 40-49 years in good health and CMV-seronegative. The CDR3 runs from the conserved cysteine through the conserved F or W. The D gene is left open where the match is weak. Rows give clone size only sometimes, using once, few, many, or a class for an expanded clone.

j_gene	v_gene	d_gene	abundance	CDR3aa	CDR3nt
TRBJ2-7	TRBV4-2	-	-	CASSPQGTYSYEQYF	TGTGCCAGCAGCCCACAGGGAACTTATAGCTACGAGCAGTACTTC
TRBJ2-7	TRBV28	TRBD1	-	CASSLLGTEVDEQYF	TGTGCCAGCAGTTTATTGGGGACAGAAGTCGACGAGCAGTACTTC
TRBJ1-1	TRBV5-4	TRBD1	few	CASSSKDQGDTEAFF	TGTGCCAGCAGCTCGAAAGATCAGGGGGACACTGAAGCTTTCTTT
TRBJ1-2	TRBV18	-	-	CASSPGGGYGYTF	TGTGCCAGCTCACCGGGGGGAGGCTATGGCTACACCTTC
TRBJ2-6	TRBV6-5	-	few	CASSYSYFSGANVLTF	TGTGCCAGCAGTTACTCTTACTTCTCTGGGGCCAACGTCCTGACTTTC
TRBJ2-5	TRBV9	TRBD2	few	CASSTSLETQYF	TGTGCCAGTTCGACTAGCCTTGAGACCCAGTACTTC
TRBJ2-7	TRBV2	-	medium-sized	CASSSGIQYEQYF	TGTGCCAGCAGTTCGGGGATTCAATACGAGCAGTACTTC
TRBJ2-7	TRBV6-1	TRBD1	-	CASTNRGTYEQYF	TGTGCCAGCACGAACAGGGGAACCTACGAGCAGTACTTC
TRBJ1-5	TRBV13	TRBD1	once	CASSHRDRGYSNQPQHF	TGTGCCAGCAGCCACCGGGACAGGGGGTATAGCAATCAGCCCCAGCATTTT
TRBJ2-5	TRBV7-9	-	-	CASSLLVRGTQYF	TGTGCCAGCAGCTTACTCGTTAGGGGGACCCAGTACTTC
TRBJ2-7	TRBV7-2	-	-	CASSLDSHSYEQYF	TGTGCCAGCAGCTTGGACAGCCACTCCTACGAGCAGTACTTC
TRBJ2-1	TRBV9	TRBD2	once	CASSVTYTGGSYNEQFF	TGTGCCAGCAGCGTAACATACACGGGGGGCTCCTACAATGAGCAGTTCTTC
TRBJ1-2	TRBV7-8	TRBD1	few	CASSSAGTGLTLYGYTF	TGTGCCAGCAGCTCTGCCGGGACAGGGCTTACTCTCTATGGCTACACCTTC
TRBJ1-4	TRBV5-1	TRBD1	-	CASSWGQGTEKLFF	TGCGCCAGCAGCTGGGGACAGGGGACTGAAAAACTGTTTTTT
TRBJ2-7	TRBV6-5	-	few	CASSYPDPGEQYF	TGTGCCAGCAGTTACCCGGATCCGGGCGAGCAGTACTTC
TRBJ1-1	TRBV11-2	-	-	CASSPRRGRVSDTEAFF	TGTGCCAGCAGCCCACGGCGGGGGAGGGTATCGGACACTGAAGCTTTCTTT
TRBJ1-1	TRBV5-1	-	-	CASSLEYPGLSSEAFF	TGCGCCAGCAGCTTGGAATATCCAGGGCTGTCCTCTGAAGCTTTCTTT
TRBJ1-1	TRBV5-1	-	-	CASSLGSSNTEAFF	TGCGCCAGCAGCTTGGGGTCCAGTAACACTGAAGCTTTCTTT
TRBJ1-3	TRBV4-3	-	few	CASSQGPARQRGNTIYF	TGCGCCAGCAGCCAAGGGCCCGCTCGACAGAGAGGAAACACCATATATTTT
TRBJ2-5	TRBV4-1	-	-	CASSQTYQGETQYF	TGCGCCAGCAGCCAAACCTATCAGGGAGAGACCCAGTACTTC
TRBJ2-1	TRBV23-1	TRBD2	few	CASRPSGGATDEQFF	TGCGCCAGCAGGCCTAGCGGGGGGGCCACGGATGAGCAGTTCTTC
TRBJ2-3	TRBV30	TRBD2	-	CAWSRGLADTDTQYF	TGTGCCTGGAGCAGGGGACTAGCGGACACAGATACGCAGTATTTT
TRBJ1-1	TRBV9	TRBD1	-	CASSAGLQGANTEAFF	TGTGCCAGCAGCGCAGGGCTACAGGGGGCAAATACTGAAGCTTTCTTT
TRBJ2-1	TRBV28	-	-	CASSPTGTEGNEQFF	TGTGCCAGCAGTCCGACCGGGACGGAGGGCAATGAGCAGTTCTTC
TRBJ2-7	TRBV6-6	TRBD1	-	CASSYTDRGKGEQYF	TGTGCCAGCAGTTACACTGACAGGGGTAAAGGCGAGCAGTACTTC
TRBJ2-3	TRBV5-1	TRBD1	-	CASSQGTGGSDTQYF	TGCGCCAGCAGCCAAGGGACAGGGGGCTCTGATACGCAGTATTTT
TRBJ2-7	TRBV28	-	-	CASSLWAGFSYEQYF	TGTGCCAGCAGTTTATGGGCAGGCTTCTCCTACGAGCAGTACTTC
TRBJ2-5	TRBV5-4	-	-	CASSLVGRHIQETQYF	TGTGCCAGCAGCTTGGTCGGCAGACATATCCAAGAGACCCAGTACTTC
TRBJ1-6	TRBV4-3	-	-	CASSQDAQGNSPLHF	TGCGCCAGCAGCCAAGATGCGCAGGGGAACTCACCCCTCCACTTT
TRBJ2-1	TRBV6-6	-	-	CASSYSQVMGGEQFF	TGTGCCAGCAGTTACAGTCAGGTCATGGGGGGTGAGCAGTTCTTC
TRBJ2-5	TRBV6-6	-	-	CASSYSYLQETQYF	TGTGCCAGCAGTTACTCGTACCTACAAGAGACCCAGTACTTC
TRBJ2-7	TRBV6-5	-	-	CASSYPGSNYEQYF	TGTGCCAGCAGTTACCCAGGGTCCAACTACGAGCAGTACTTC
TRBJ2-3	TRBV2	TRBD1	-	CASRGDRGLFDTQYF	TGTGCCAGCAGGGGGGACAGGGGGCTTTTTGATACGCAGTATTTT
TRBJ2-5	TRBV7-9	-	-	CASSSRGETQYF	TGTGCCAGCAGCTCGCGAGGCGAGACCCAGTACTTC
TRBJ1-2	TRBV28	-	few	CASTVQGRYVPTF	TGTGCCAGCACCGTCCAGGGGCGTTACGTACCCACCTTC
TRBJ2-4	TRBV7-9	-	-	CASSWGGQAKNIQYF	TGTGCCAGCAGCTGGGGGGGGCAAGCCAAAAACATTCAGTACTTC
TRBJ2-5	TRBV5-1	-	few	CASSLGQADETQYF	TGCGCCAGCAGCTTGGGACAGGCGGATGAGACCCAGTACTTC
TRBJ1-2	TRBV2	-	-	CASREGRPANYGYTF	TGTGCCAGCAGAGAGGGCAGGCCCGCTAACTATGGCTACACCTTC
TRBJ2-7	TRBV19	-	-	CASSPGVIYEQYF	TGTGCCAGTAGCCCAGGGGTCATCTACGAGCAGTACTTC
TRBJ2-5	TRBV29-1	-	-	CSAGHSQETQYF	TGCAGCGCAGGACACTCTCAAGAGACCCAGTACTTC
TRBJ1-6	TRBV14	-	-	CASSTGPPSFSPLHF	TGTGCCAGCAGTACAGGGCCGCCCAGCTTTTCACCCCTCCACTTT
TRBJ2-1	TRBV7-2	-	once	CASSLSGATNEQFF	TGTGCCAGCAGCTTGTCTGGGGCCACCAATGAGCAGTTCTTC
TRBJ1-2	TRBV5-4	TRBD1	-	CASSSPTGGRYGYTF	TGTGCCAGCAGCTCTCCAACAGGGGGGCGTTATGGCTACACCTTC
TRBJ2-2	TRBV13	TRBD2	-	CASTSGGPGELFF	TGTGCCAGTACTAGCGGGGGCCCCGGGGAGCTGTTTTTT
TRBJ2-7	TRBV30	-	-	CAWRERTEPGFRYEQYF	TGTGCCTGGAGAGAAAGGACAGAACCAGGATTTCGCTACGAGCAGTACTTC
TRBJ1-1	TRBV28	-	-	CASTGYTEAFF	TGTGCCAGCACAGGGTACACTGAAGCTTTCTTT
TRBJ1-2	TRBV7-2	-	-	CASRQGRARGFPNYGYTF	TGTGCCAGCAGACAGGGTAGAGCCAGAGGGTTTCCTAACTATGGCTACACCTTC
TRBJ1-2	TRBV7-9	-	-	CASSLAYRENYGYTF	TGTGCCAGCAGCTTAGCTTACCGGGAGAACTATGGCTACACCTTC
TRBJ2-7	TRBV7-9	-	-	CASSSGTGTGTRASEQYF	TGTGCCAGCAGCTCGGGGACAGGGACCGGGACTAGGGCCTCCGAGCAGTACTTC
TRBJ2-2	TRBV7-9	-	-	CASSHPTRGYTGELFF	TGTGCCAGCAGCCACCCGACCCGGGGGTACACCGGGGAGCTGTTTTTT
TRBJ2-7	TRBV6-5	-	once	CASSYLRGGRIDEQYF	TGTGCCAGCAGTTATTTAAGGGGGGGCCGGATTGACGAGCAGTACTTC
TRBJ1-4	TRBV2	TRBD1	-	CASRYDRAPKEKLFF	TGTGCCAGCAGGTACGACAGGGCGCCCAAAGAAAAACTGTTTTTT
TRBJ1-2	TRBV28	TRBD1	few	CASSLGTGALSYTF	TGTGCCAGCAGTTTAGGGACAGGGGCTTTGAGCTACACCTTC
TRBJ2-1	TRBV29-1	-	-	CSVDVDTSYNEQFF	TGCAGCGTTGACGTCGACACCTCCTACAATGAGCAGTTCTTC